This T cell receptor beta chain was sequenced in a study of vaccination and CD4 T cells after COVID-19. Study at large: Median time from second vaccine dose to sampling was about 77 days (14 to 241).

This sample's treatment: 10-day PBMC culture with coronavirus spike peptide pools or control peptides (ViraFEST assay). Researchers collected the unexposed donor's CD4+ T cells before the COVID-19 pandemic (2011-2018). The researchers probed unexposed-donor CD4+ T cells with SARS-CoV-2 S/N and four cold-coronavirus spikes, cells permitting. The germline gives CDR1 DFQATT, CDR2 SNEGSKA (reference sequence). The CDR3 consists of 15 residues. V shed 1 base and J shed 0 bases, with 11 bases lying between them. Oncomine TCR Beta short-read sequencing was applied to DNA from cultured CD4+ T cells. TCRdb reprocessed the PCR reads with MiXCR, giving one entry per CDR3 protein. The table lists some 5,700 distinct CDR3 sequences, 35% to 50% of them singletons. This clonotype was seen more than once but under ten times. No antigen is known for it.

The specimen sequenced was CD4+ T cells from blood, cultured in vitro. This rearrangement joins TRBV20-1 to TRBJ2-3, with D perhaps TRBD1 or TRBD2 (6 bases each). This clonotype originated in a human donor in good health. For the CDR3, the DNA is TGCAGTGCTAGAGGGGGGGCAACTAGCACAGATACGCAGTATTTT. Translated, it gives CSARGGATSTDTQYF.